This paragraph covers one T cell receptor (beta chain) sequence. V was pared by 5 bases and J by 5 bases, with 17 bases between. Germline V gives CDR1 SGHNT, CDR2 YENEEA. This CDR3 contains 15 residues. This sample was taken from a study of blood T cell repertoires in COVID-19. Study at large: Samples representing acute and convalescent COVID-19 were sourced from the United States, Italy and Spain. PBMCs, B-cell-depleted T cells, or T cells were the source of the cDNA or gDNA that made up the material.

As originally analysed: Amplification from reference gene primers served as the basis for estimated nucleated cell counts. Measured with immunoSEQ multiplex PCR; TCRdb has only the in-frame clones, and not every one. Clone size and V and J calls were adopted from that table, with D and trimming inferred from the DNA. The sample consists of fewer than 95,000 clones, 80% to 90% of them appearing once. What was sequenced was peripheral blood. This chain uses TRBV11-3 with TRBJ2-3, with D perhaps matching TRBD1 (8 bases). The receptor was derived from a woman at least 80 years old with acute or convalescent COVID-19. The CDR3 reads CASSTSGTGGDTQYF. The CDR3 region has the DNA TGTGCCAGCAGCACAAGCGGGACAGGTGGAGATACGCAGTATTTT.